This TCR beta chain is drawn from a study of T cell changes during pregnancy in multiple sclerosis. Data came from immunoSEQ multiplex PCR; TCRdb stores just in-frame clones and leaves some out. Among about 80,000 clones, over 75% were seen once, and the ten largest hold around 1.8%. With V trimmed by 8 bases and J by 1 base, 3 bases remained unmatched. The CDR3 runs 13 residues. The germline CDR1 and CDR2 sequences are MGHDK and SYGVNS. The chain links TRBV25-1 to TRBJ2-3; TRBD2 agrees at 7 bases. The sample consisted of peripheral blood, taken before pregnancy. This clonotype originated in a female donor with multiple sclerosis, enrolled in a pregnancy study. The CDR3: CASVRGGTDTQYF. DNA for the CDR3: TGTGCCAGCGTACGGGGGGGCACAGATACGCAGTATTTT.